The 23 T cell receptor beta chains below come from one sample, sequenced in a study of CD8 T cells in Susac syndrome. Random hexamers were used to reverse transcribe the RNA input (roughly 0.5 to 1 ug). TCRdb called the immunoSEQ multiplex PCR reads again in MiXCR, with one record for every CDR3 protein. The sample has around 300,000 distinct CDR3 sequences; over 75% are singletons. The specimen was CD8+ T cells from PBMCs. The source of these receptors is a human donor with multiple sclerosis.

The rearrangement uses TRBV5-6 and TRBJ2-1; TRBD2 matches 8 bases. With V trimmed by 0 bases and J by 0 bases, 8 bases remained unmatched. This CDR3 region has 18 residues. Germline-derived CDR1 and CDR2 are SGHDT and YYEEEE. CDR3 amino acids: CASSLAREGVASYNEQFF. CDR3 in DNA: TGTGCCAGCAGCTTGGCCCGGGAGGGAGTAGCCTCCTACAATGAGCAGTTCTTC.

This clonotype was seen once. The chain uses TRBV4-3 and TRBJ2-1; 11 nucleotides agree with TRBD2. The J segment lost 6 bases and the V segment lost 0 bases, leaving 4 bases of the junction unmatched. The CDR3 extends over 16 amino acids. The germline gives CDR1 LGHNA, CDR2 YSLEER. CDR3 region: CASSQDLTSGSNEQFF. The CDR3 nucleotides read TGCGCCAGCAGCCAAGATTTAACTAGCGGGAGCAATGAGCAGTTCTTC.

The rearrangement uses TRBV6-2 or TRBV6-3 and TRBJ1-1; 9 bases are a match to TRBD1. The CDR3 is 15 amino acids. Germline V gene lookup returns CDR1 MNHEY and CDR2 SVGEGT. The junction had 2 bases not matched to a gene; V was cut back by 2 bases and J by 1 base. The CDR3 loop is CASSYMGQGNTEAFF. In DNA form, the CDR3 reads TGTGCCAGCAGTTACATGGGACAGGGGAACACTGAAGCTTTCTTT.

The chain has TRBV6-2 or TRBV6-3 and TRBJ2-2; 16 positions match TRBD2. V was clipped by 2 bases and J by 3 bases; unmatched bases: 3. CDR1 and CDR2 (germline): MNHEY, SVGEGT. The CDR3 extends over 18 amino acids. In DNA, the CDR3 is TGTGCCAGCAGTTACGGGACTAGCGGGAGGGTCCACACCGGGGAGCTGTTTTTT. Translated: CASSYGTSGRVHTGELFF.

The rearrangement joins TRBV12-3 or TRBV12-4 to TRBJ1-1; TRBD1 agrees at 7 bases. V trimming: 4 bases; J trimming: 10 bases; junction bases outside the gene matches: 9. This CDR3 has 13 amino acids. As DNA, the CDR3 is TGTGCCAGCAGTTCTATGACAGGGTTTGGAGCTTTCTTT. Protein product: CASSSMTGFGAFF.

The rearrangement joins TRBV27 to TRBJ2-1; TRBD2 matches 14 bases. This CDR3 is built from 16 residues. The V gene end was trimmed by 5 bases and the J gene end by 4 bases; junction bases not matched to a gene: 4. CDR1 is MNHEY, CDR2 SMNVEV, per germline (reference sequence). The CDR3 DNA sequence: TGTGCCAGCAGTATGGGGACTAGCGGGAGATACAATGAGCAGTTCTTC. Translation gives CASSMGTSGRYNEQFF.

The chain links TRBV7-9 to TRBJ2-1; 11 nucleotides line up with TRBD2. CDR3 size: 14 residues. V trimming: 11 bases; J trimming: 2 bases; junction bases outside the gene matches: 5. From germline, CDR1 is SEHNR and CDR2 FQNEAQ (reference sequence). The DNA of the CDR3 is TGTGCCGGCCTAGCGGGAGGAGCCTACAATGAGCAGTTCTTC. This encodes CAGLAGGAYNEQFF.

This rearrangement joins TRBV29-1 to TRBJ1-1; D gene ambiguous. The CDR3 extends over 11 amino acids. Trimming took 6 bases from V and 1 from J, leaving 6 bases between them. Germline V gene sequence: CDR1 SQVTM, CDR2 ANQGSEA. CDR3 loop: CSVRENTEAFF. The DNA for the CDR3 is TGCAGCGTCCGGGAGAACACTGAAGCTTTCTTT.

The J gene is TRBJ2-7, the V gene TRBV7-2; D remains ambiguous. V dropped 4 bases and J dropped 3 bases, with 10 bases sitting between them. The CDR3 extends over 13 amino acids. Germline CDR1 and CDR2: SGHTA and FQGNSA. The CDR3 DNA sequence: TGTGCCAGCAGCTCCGTCGGATTCTACGAGCAGTACTTC. As protein: CASSSVGFYEQYF.

Only a few counts were recorded for this clonotype. The J gene is TRBJ2-7, the V gene TRBV18, with 8 bases fitting TRBD2. The CDR3 length is 15 residues. Germline CDR1 reads KGHSH; CDR2 reads LQKENI. V lost 6 bases and J lost 2; bases outside the gene matches: 9. CDR3 nucleotides: TGTGCCAGCTCCCTTGACCTAGCGGGCCCCTACGAGCAGTACTTC. Amino acids: CASSLDLAGPYEQYF.

V usage is TRBV7-2 and J usage is TRBJ2-7, with 12 bases that match TRBD2. The CDR3 has 16 residues. The V gene end was trimmed by 1 base and the J gene end by 4 bases; junction bases not matched to a gene: 5. Germline V gene sequence: CDR1 SGHTA, CDR2 FQGNSA. CDR3 DNA sequence: TGTGCCAGCAGCTTAGTCCGACTAGCGGGAGCGTACGAGCAGTACTTC. Protein: CASSLVRLAGAYEQYF.

The rearrangement uses TRBV3-1 and TRBJ2-5, with D maybe TRBD2 (5 bases). CDR1 is LGHDT, CDR2 YNNKEL, per germline (reference sequence). Trimming removed 3 bases from V and 7 bases from J, with 15 bases in between. CDR3 size: 14 residues. CDR3 region: CASSHADGELTQYF. DNA for the CDR3: TGTGCCAGCAGCCATGCGGACGGGGAATTGACCCAGTACTTC.

V gene TRBV20-1 combines with J gene TRBJ2-3; D is possibly TRBD1 (5 bases). Deletions cut 3 bases from V and 4 bases from J, with 8 bases between. The germline V gene encodes CDR1 DFQATT and CDR2 SNEGSKA (reference sequence). The CDR3 is 12 amino acids. The CDR3 spells CSASQGPDTQYF. The DNA of the CDR3 is TGCAGTGCTAGTCAGGGCCCAGATACGCAGTATTTT.

This sequence joins TRBV6-1 and TRBJ2-7, with D uncertain. V lost 1 base and J 0 bases, leaving 4 bases between the germline ends. In germline, CDR1 is MNHNS, CDR2 SASEGT. The CDR3 extends over 13 amino acids. The CDR3 reads CASSEGDSYEQYF. CDR3 in DNA: TGTGCCAGCAGTGAAGGGGACTCCTACGAGCAGTACTTC.

V is TRBV5-4 and J is TRBJ1-1; D gene uncertain. This CDR3 region has 14 residues. V was cut by 7 bases and J by 1 base, with 14 bases left in between. CDR1 SGHNT and CDR2 YYREEE come from the germline V gene (reference sequence). In DNA form, the CDR3 reads TGTGCCAGCTTACCTGGGCGGGCGAACACTGAAGCTTTCTTT. It is translated as CASLPGRANTEAFF.

This chain links TRBV5-1 with TRBJ2-1; 13 bases are shared with TRBD2. The CDR3 runs 16 residues. Germline V gene lookup returns CDR1 SGHRS and CDR2 YFSETQ. Losses at the gene ends were 6 bases for V and 4 bases for J; bases not matched to a gene: 7. CDR3 bases: TGCGCCAGCATACGGACTAGCGGGAGTTCATACAATGAGCAGTTCTTC. Translated, it gives CASIRTSGSSYNEQFF.

The rearrangement joins TRBV28 to TRBJ2-7, with 7 nucleotides matching TRBD1. V trimming: 1 base; J trimming: 4 bases; junction bases outside the gene matches: 4. This CDR3 comprises 14 residues. Germline-derived CDR1 and CDR2 are MDHEN and SYDVKM. The CDR3, as DNA: TGTGCCAGCAGTTTATTTGCAGGGGGTTACGAGCAGTACTTC. This sequence encodes CASSLFAGGYEQYF. The complete variable domain, with remaining parts taken from reference TRBV28 and TRBJ2-7, reads DVKVTQSSRYLVKRTGEKVFLECVQDMDHENMFWYRQDPGLGLRLIYFSYDVKMKEKGDIPEGYSVSREKKERFSLILESASTNQTSMYLCASSLFAGGYEQYFGPGTRLTVT.

The CDR3 DNA follows: TGTGCCAGTAGCCTTAGGGGGGACAGGGTCAACGAGCAGTACTTC. It translates to CASSLRGDRVNEQYF. The chain is built from TRBV19 and TRBJ2-7; TRBD1 aligns across 9 bases. Trimming at V came to 6 bases and at J to 5 bases, leaving 11 bases not matched to a gene. CDR3 length: 15 amino acids. Germline CDR1 reads LNHDA; CDR2 reads SQIVND (reference sequence). Full variable domain (missing parts from reference TRBV19 and TRBJ2-7): DGGITQSPKYLFRKEGQNVTLSCEQNLNHDAMYWYRQDPGQGLRLIYYSQIVNDFQKGDIAEGYSVSREKKESFPLTVTSAQKNPTAFYLCASSLRGDRVNEQYFGPGTRLTVT.

The gene calls are TRBV4-3 and TRBJ2-3, with 11 bases identical to TRBD2. V lost 2 bases, J lost 0 bases, and 16 bases stayed unmatched. The germline V gene encodes CDR1 LGHNA and CDR2 YSLEER. The CDR3 consists of 21 residues. Here the CDR3 DNA reads TGCGCCAGCAGCCAATGGGTTAGCGGGAGGGCCGTATCCCCTAGCACAGATACGCAGTATTTT. It is translated as CASSQWVSGRAVSPSTDTQYF.

V and J are TRBV7-2 and TRBJ2-7; D is perhaps TRBD2 (6 bases). The germline CDR1 and CDR2 sequences are SGHTA and FQGNSA. With 4 bases removed from V and 2 bases from J, the gap between germline ends came to 15 bases. The CDR3 sequence is 15 residues long. This chain's CDR3 is CASSSMEGPPYEQYF. For the CDR3, the DNA is TGTGCCAGCAGCTCTATGGAGGGCCCCCCCTACGAGCAGTACTTC.

V gene TRBV28 combines with J gene TRBJ2-7, with a possible D match to TRBD1 (5 bases). The V gene's germline CDR1 is MDHEN and CDR2 SYDVKM. V was cut by 5 bases and J by 3 bases, with 11 bases left in between. The CDR3 loop spans 13 amino acids. The CDR3 sequence is CASSIQGIYEQYF. In nucleotides, the CDR3 is TGTGCCAGCAGTATTCAGGGTATCTACGAGCAGTACTTC.

The chain couples TRBV27 to TRBJ2-1, with D possibly matching TRBD2 (6 bases). V was pared by 1 base and J by 4 bases, with 14 bases between. Germline V gives CDR1 MNHEY, CDR2 SMNVEV (reference sequence). This CDR3 has 16 residues. In nucleotides, the CDR3 is TGTGCCAGCAGTTTATTTCCCGGGAGTATTTACAATGAGCAGTTCTTC. Its translation is CASSLFPGSIYNEQFF.

The chain joins TRBV28 to TRBJ2-7, with D tentatively TRBD2 (6 bases). V dropped 9 bases and J dropped 3 bases, with 12 bases sitting between them. The CDR3 is made up of 12 amino acids. Germline lookup yields CDR1 MDHEN and CDR2 SYDVKM. For the CDR3, the DNA is TGTGCCAGTTCACGGGGGTTCTACGAGCAGTACTTC. Its protein product is CASSRGFYEQYF.